The present TCR beta chain was sequenced within a study of blood T cell repertoires in COVID-19. Enrollment of patients from Seattle took place during active infection, with longitudinal follow-up. The germline gives CDR1 DFQATT, CDR2 SNEGSKA (reference sequence). This CDR3 region has 13 residues. After removal of 3 bases from V and 5 bases from J, the junction contained 6 bases not matched to a gene. Source study methods: Amplification from reference gene primers served as the basis for estimated nucleated cell counts. The data were produced by immunoSEQ multiplex PCR, yet TCRdb's version contains in-frame clones alone and is incomplete. The D gene and trimming were derived from the DNA, and the V and J assignments and clone size from that table. Of about 160,000 clones in the sample, 60% to 85% are singletons; the top ten hold approximately 7.6%.

This receptor was taken from a woman aged 60-70 years with COVID-19, enrolled during active disease. The source material was peripheral blood. The V and J genes are TRBV20-1 and TRBJ2-5, with 7 bases that match TRBD1. The CDR3 DNA is TGCAGTGCTAGTGTACAGGGGCTGGAGACCCAGTACTTC. It specifies CSASVQGLETQYF.